This TCR beta chain was documented in a study of identical twins (dated by TCRdb to 2016 to 2017). About the study as a whole: The study deep-sequenced TCR alpha and beta repertoires from monozygotic twins, unrelated adults of various ages and cord blood to test whether fetal clonotypes persist. To rule out contamination, the twin experiments were replicated at different times with different library preparation protocols.

Only healthy Caucasian donors were included. The twin cohort comprised three pairs of female monozygotic twins, all aged roughly 18 to 30 years. Peripheral blood mononuclear cells were the source from which RNA for the TCR libraries was isolated. Library preparation was by 5' RACE. Sequenced on an Illumina HiSeq 2000. Template switching added a universal primer binding site, and the final cDNA carried a unique molecular identifier that allowed TCR cDNA molecules to be counted accurately. Specific primers in the conserved constant-segment region were used to synthesize first-strand cDNA for the TCR alpha and beta chains. Each cDNA library was double barcoded, with a SMART-Mk sample barcode plus Illumina barcodes, to control for contamination. TruSeq adapter sequences along with Illumina sample barcodes were introduced in two successive PCR steps. Sequencing of the TCR alpha and beta cDNA libraries was done on the Illumina HiSeq platform using custom primers. The paper's processing steps were these. MiGEC was used to process raw reads and extract unique molecular identifiers, and MiXCR was used to find CDR3 positions. For each individual, recombination models were inferred using an EM algorithm with the repgenHMM and IGoR tools. Shared clonotype analysis was performed with the tcR package in R, normalizing sharing by the product of cloneset sizes. To study raw recombination free of thymic and clonal selection effects, out-of-frame nonproductive sequences were analyzed. TCRdb reanalyzed the raw reads on its own, using fastp at Q25 for trimming and MiXCR for clone calling, and kept in-frame beta chains. Identical CDR3 protein sequences are pooled into one entry, listed with their most common genes and DNA. The V and J calls were determined by TCRdb, not by the authors. This sample comprises about 920,000 distinct CDR3 sequences, about 12% of them detected only once. Roughly 1.5% of the sample is held by the ten biggest clonotypes.

A few counts support this clonotype. Its antigen remains undetermined. Base-call qualities are not available, and no considerably larger clone is one nucleotide away. Study-wide findings and limitations: Compared with coincidental sharing between unrelated individuals, an excess of low generation-probability sequences was observed among out-of-frame TCR alpha sequences shared between twins. Recombination models systematically underestimated out-of-frame TCR alpha sharing in monozygotic twins but agreed with sharing between unrelated individuals. Zero-insertion analyses could be partly confounded by invariant T cells such as MAIT and iNKT, though diverse VJ usage argued against such confounding for most clonotypes. A weaker excess of twin sharing was found in beta out-of-frame sequences because the signal-to-noise ratio was lowered by fewer shared sequences. Because the same donors could not be followed over many years, the conclusions relied on cross-sectional statistical analysis. Fewer insertions were carried by abundant cord blood beta clonotypes, a similar but weaker trend appeared in young adult naive repertoires, and no such trend appeared in memory repertoires.

CDR3 length: 13 amino acids, cysteine to phenylalanine. The entry retains the CDR3 DNA only, 39 bases that are in frame from base 1. The germline V gene (reference sequence) gives CDR1 as DFQATT and CDR2 as SNEGSKA. V loses 6 bases of germline sequence and J loses 0 bases, and the interval between the two ends is 8 bases. The same data also contributed to another study, on yellow fever vaccine responses in identical twins. As described in the second report: According to the authors, in identical twins the way T cells responded to vaccination appeared partly convergent and partly personalized. In the study, vaccine-responding T cell clones were precisely tracked in identical twins.

The chain is encoded by TRBV20-1 joined to TRBJ1-4; a tentative D call is TRBD1 (6 bases match). The clonotype comes from a woman aged 18-30 years in good health. The sample taken for sequencing was PBMCs. In nucleotide form, the sequence is TGCAGTGCGTGGACAGCAACTAATGAAAAACTGTTTTTT. Protein translation: CSAWTATNEKLFF.